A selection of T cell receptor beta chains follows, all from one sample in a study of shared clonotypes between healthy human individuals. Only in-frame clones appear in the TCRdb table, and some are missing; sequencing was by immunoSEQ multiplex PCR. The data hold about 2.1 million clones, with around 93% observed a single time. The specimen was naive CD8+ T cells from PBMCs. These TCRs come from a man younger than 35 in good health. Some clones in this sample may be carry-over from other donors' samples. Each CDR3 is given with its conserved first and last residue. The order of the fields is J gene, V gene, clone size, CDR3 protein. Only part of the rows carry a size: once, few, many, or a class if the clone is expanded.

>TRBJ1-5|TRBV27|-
CASSFQGNQPQHF
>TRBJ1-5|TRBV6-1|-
CASSEFVRTSNQPQHF
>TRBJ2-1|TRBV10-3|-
CAISENVNEQFF
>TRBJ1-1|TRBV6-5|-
CASSFFGPQGGTEAFF
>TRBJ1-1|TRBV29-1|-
CSVLAGTKQGTEAFF
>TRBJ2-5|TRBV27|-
CASRTRQGGYQETQYF
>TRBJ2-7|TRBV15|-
CATSDRVITYEQYF
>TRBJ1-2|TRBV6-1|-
CAVGVYGYTF
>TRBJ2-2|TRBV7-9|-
CASSLDLGQGANGELFF
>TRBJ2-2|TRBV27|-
CASSLYPGNTGELFF
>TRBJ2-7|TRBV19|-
CASTNRDSRNDEQYF
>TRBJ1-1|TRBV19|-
CASSIGAGLAVTEAFF
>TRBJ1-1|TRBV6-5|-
CASSYMGQGEAFF
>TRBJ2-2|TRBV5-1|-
CASSPPGIVSTGELFF
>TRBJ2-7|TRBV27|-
CASSLTSVSYEQYF
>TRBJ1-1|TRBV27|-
CASRWGGPMNTEAFF
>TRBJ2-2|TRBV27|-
CASSFLPGQGVRRELFF
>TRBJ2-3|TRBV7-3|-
CASSLTGGGADTQYF
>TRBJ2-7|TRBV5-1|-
CASSLAGQGAWEQYF
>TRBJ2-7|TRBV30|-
CACEASGYYEQYF
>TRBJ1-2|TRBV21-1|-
CASSLKKIHRGIYGYTF
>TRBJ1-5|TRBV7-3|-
CASSLVAGEDQPQHF
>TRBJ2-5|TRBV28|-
CASSPPPHRGETQYF
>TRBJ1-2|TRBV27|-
CASSVTGTVKTNYGYTF
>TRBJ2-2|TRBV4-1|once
CASSQGGLGAGELFF
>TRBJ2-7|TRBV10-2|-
CASSEGSGRVHEQYF
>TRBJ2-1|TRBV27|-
CASSPHVVSSNEQFF
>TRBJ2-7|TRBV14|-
CASSQEFDYSYEQYF
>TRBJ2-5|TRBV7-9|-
CASSLVGGQETQYF
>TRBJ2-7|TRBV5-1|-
CASSLHRSSYEQYF
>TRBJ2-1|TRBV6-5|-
CASSYSGYSNEQFF
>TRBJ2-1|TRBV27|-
CASSFRGRGNEQFF
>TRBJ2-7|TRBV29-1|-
CSVEFFGRGGYEQYF
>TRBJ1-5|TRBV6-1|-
CASSESQGVWQPQHF
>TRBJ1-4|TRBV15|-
CATSTAAQPRGEKLFF
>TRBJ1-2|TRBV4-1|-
CASSQGNTNYGYTF
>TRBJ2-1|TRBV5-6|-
CASSSTGTSVKSSYNEQFF
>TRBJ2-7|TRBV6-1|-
CASSGGQGVFLSGRREQYF
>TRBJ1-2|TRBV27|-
CASSLSPGRYGYTF
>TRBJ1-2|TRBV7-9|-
CASSFGTEYGYTF
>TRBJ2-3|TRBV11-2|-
CASRGRDRGPDTQYF
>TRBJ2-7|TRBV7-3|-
CASSLNGGANYEQYF
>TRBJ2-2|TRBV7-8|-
CASSRGRLYTGELFF
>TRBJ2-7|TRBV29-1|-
CSVPGGPRGEQYF
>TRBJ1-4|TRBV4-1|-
CASSYRTATNEKLFF
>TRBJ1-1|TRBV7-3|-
CASSFTGENTEAFF
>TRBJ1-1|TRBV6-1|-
CASSESKVFNTEAFF
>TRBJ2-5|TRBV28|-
CASSLSFGGFGVLQETQYF
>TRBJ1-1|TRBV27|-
CASSLWGGTSPLGAFF